A single sample is the source of the 28 T cell receptor beta chains below, sequenced in a study of cytomegalovirus exposure and HLA in healthy donors (dated by TCRdb to 2017 to 2019). The library relied on the immunoSEQ multiplex PCR assay. The multiplex PCR relied on a mix of 60 forward primers for TCR Vbeta segments and 13 reverse primers for TCR Jbeta segments. As stored in TCRdb, this immuneACCESS dataset retains in-frame rearrangements with V and J assigned. A fraction of the clones does not appear; measured against another copy, unresolved V genes explain less than half of the discrepancy, and the remainder lacks a known reason. This sample has 95,000 to 100,000 clones in its table, and about 75% of those were observed once. The top ten clonotypes cover less than 11% of the sample. What was sequenced was PBMCs. These receptors were obtained from a middle-aged man in good health and CMV-seronegative.

The chain joins TRBV5-1 to TRBJ2-5, with a possible D match to TRBD1 (6 bases). From germline, CDR1 is SGHRS and CDR2 YFSETQ. Trimming stripped 2 bases from V and 4 bases from J, with 12 bases between. The CDR3 spans 14 residues. As DNA, the CDR3 is TGCGCCAGCAGCTTTTTACAGGGAGCAGAGACCCAGTACTTC. Translating gives CASSFLQGAETQYF.

This rearrangement joins TRBV15 to TRBJ2-1; 7 bases align to TRBD2. V lost 0 bases and J lost 9; bases outside the gene matches: 8. CDR1 and CDR2 (germline): LNHNV, YYDKDF (reference sequence). There are 15 residues in the CDR3. The CDR3 reads CATSRDRTSSSEQFF. CDR3 nucleotide sequence: TGTGCCACCAGCAGAGACAGGACTAGTTCGAGTGAGCAGTTCTTC. The whole variable domain, filled in from reference TRBV15 and TRBJ2-1, reads DAMVIQNPRYQVTQFGKPVTLSCSQTLNHNVMYWYQQKSSQAPKLLFHYYDKDFNNEADTPDNFQSRRPNTSFCFLDIRSPGLGDTAMYLCATSRDRTSSSEQFFGPGTRLTVL.

CDR3 DNA: TGTGCCAGCAGTGCCAGTCGGGACAATCAGCCCCAGCATTTT. Protein sequence: CASSASRDNQPQHF. V gene TRBV2 combines with J gene TRBJ1-5; no clear D. The CDR3 is 14 residues long. V was pared by 4 bases and J by 3 bases, with 10 bases between. Germline CDR1 SNHLY, CDR2 FYNNEI.

J is TRBJ2-3 and V is TRBV7-3, with 15 bases lining up with TRBD2. Losses at the gene ends were 5 bases for V and 5 bases for J; bases not matched to a gene: 5. Germline CDR1 is SGHTA and CDR2 is FQGTGA. This CDR3 spans 16 amino acids. The CDR3 coding sequence is TGTGCCAGCAGCCCAGGACTAGCGGGAGGGATAGATACGCAGTATTTT. Translation: CASSPGLAGGIDTQYF. Drawing the rest from reference TRBV7-3 and TRBJ2-3, the complete variable domain is GAGVSQTPSNKVTEKGKYVELRCDPISGHTALYWYRQSLGQGPEFLIYFQGTGAADDSGLPNDRFFAVRPEGSVSTLKIQRTERGDSAVYLCASSPGLAGGIDTQYFGPGTRLTVL.

J is TRBJ2-7 and V is TRBV2, with 9 bases aligning to TRBD1. The CDR3 totals 17 residues. V gave up 3 bases and J gave up 4 bases; unmatched junction bases: 13. CDR1 and CDR2 (germline): SNHLY, FYNNEI. The CDR3 DNA sequence: TGTGCCAGCAGTGACGTGGGACAGGGTTCGGGTGGTTACGAGCAGTACTTC. It translates to CASSDVGQGSGGYEQYF.

This chain joins TRBV5-1 and TRBJ2-1; 9 positions match TRBD1. Per germline, CDR1 SGHRS and CDR2 YFSETQ. J gave up 6 bases and V 4 bases, and 11 bases lay outside the gene matches. CDR3 length: 16 amino acids. The CDR3 sequence is CASSRPDRGYTNEQFF. The CDR3 DNA sequence: TGCGCCAGCAGCCGCCCGGACAGGGGCTATACCAATGAGCAGTTCTTC.

Comment on this clone: This sample includes further DNA sequences coding for the same CDR3. J is TRBJ2-1 and V is TRBV18; TRBD2 matches at 9 bases. There are 14 residues in the CDR3. After removal of 3 bases from V and 4 bases from J, the junction contained 1 base not matched to a gene. Germline V gene sequence: CDR1 KGHSH, CDR2 LQKENI. CDR3 in amino acids: CASSPSGGYNEQFF. CDR3 nucleotides: TGTGCCAGCTCACCCAGCGGGGGGTACAATGAGCAGTTCTTC.

The chain carries TRBV15 and TRBJ2-5; 11 positions agree with TRBD2. The DNA end favors TRBJ2-7, so the J call may be wrong. This CDR3 is 18 amino acids long. Germline CDR1 reads LNHNV; CDR2 reads YYDKDF (reference sequence). CDR3 protein: CATSRYPKTSGIGYEQYF. The CDR3 coding sequence is TGTGCCACCAGCAGGTATCCGAAGACTAGCGGGATTGGGTACGAGCAGTACTTC.

This clone was observed a few times. This chain connects TRBV5-1 to TRBJ2-4, with 10 bases aligning to TRBD1. The germline V gene encodes CDR1 SGHRS and CDR2 YFSETQ. The CDR3 consists of 13 residues. V dropped 8 bases and J dropped 5; count of bases not matched to a gene: 4. The CDR3 DNA follows: TGCGCCAGTGGGACAGGGGTAGAAAACATTCAGTACTTC. Its translation is CASGTGVENIQYF. Together with reference TRBV5-1 and TRBJ2-4, the CDR3 gives the full variable domain: KAGVTQTPRYLIKTRGQQVTLSCSPISGHRSVSWYQQTPGQGLQFLFEYFSETQRNKGNFPGRFSGRQFSNSRSEMNVSTLELGDSALYLCASGTGVENIQYFGAGTRLSVL.

The chain links TRBV19 to TRBJ2-1; 10 bases align to TRBD2. The V gene's germline CDR1 is LNHDA and CDR2 SQIVND (reference sequence). The trim removed 3 bases at V and 4 bases at J, leaving 9 bases unmatched. The CDR3 sequence is 17 residues long. This CDR3 is CASSMRAGGQGYNEQFF. The CDR3 region has the DNA TGTGCCAGTAGTATGCGAGCGGGAGGGCAGGGGTACAATGAGCAGTTCTTC.

V is TRBV30 and J is TRBJ1-5; no firm D call. The CDR3 runs 13 residues. Trimming removed 0 bases from V and 5 bases from J, with 8 bases in between. The germline gives CDR1 GTSNPN, CDR2 SVGIG (reference sequence). CDR3 in amino acids: CAWSVLGDQPQHF. CDR3 DNA sequence: TGTGCCTGGAGTGTACTAGGAGATCAGCCCCAGCATTTT. The entire variable domain, with the rest obtained from reference TRBV30 and TRBJ1-5, is as follows: SQTIHQWPATLVQPVGSPLSLECTVEGTSNPNLYWYRQAAGRGLQLLFYSVGIGQISSEVPQNLSASRPQDRQFILSSKKLLLSDSGFYLCAWSVLGDQPQHFGDGTRLSIL.

This CDR3 is CASSLRREGGYTF. CDR3 sequence (DNA): TGTGCCAGCAGCTTAAGGAGGGAAGGTGGCTACACCTTC. J is TRBJ1-2 and V is TRBV11-2; D not certain. Germline V gene sequence: CDR1 SGHAT, CDR2 FQNNGV. Trimming cost V 2 bases and J 7 bases, with 11 bases left between them. The CDR3 consists of 13 residues.

The chain uses TRBV11-2 and TRBJ1-1, with D perhaps TRBD1 (5 bases). This CDR3 has 14 residues. Trimming cost V 2 bases and J 5 bases, with 12 bases left between them. Germline V gene lookup returns CDR1 SGHAT and CDR2 FQNNGV. The CDR3 coding sequence is TGTGCCAGCAGCTTACAGGCAGGGCGGACTGAAGCTTTCTTT. This translates into CASSLQAGRTEAFF.

V gene TRBV4-1 combines with J gene TRBJ2-1; 8 nucleotides match TRBD2. Germline V CDR1 and CDR2: MGHRA, YSYEKL. The CDR3 covers 16 residues. V gave up 1 base and J gave up 7 bases; unmatched junction bases: 9. In DNA form, the CDR3 reads TGCGCCAGCAGCCAAGGGTCCCTAGCGGGTAGTAATGAGCAGTTCTTC. Its translation is CASSQGSLAGSNEQFF.

The chain has TRBV28 and TRBJ2-3; TRBD2 matches at 11 bases. V shed 6 bases, J shed 5 bases, and the junction held 16 bases outside the gene matches. There are 18 residues in the CDR3. Germline lookup yields CDR1 MDHEN and CDR2 SYDVKM. CDR3 DNA: TGTGCCAGCAGCCATCTAGCGGGGGGTCCGATCGCCGGAGATACGCAGTATTTT. It specifies CASSHLAGGPIAGDTQYF.

J is TRBJ1-1 and V is TRBV4-2; D remains ambiguous. With 0 bases removed from V and 8 bases from J, the gap between germline ends came to 13 bases. The CDR3 spans 14 residues. CDR1 and CDR2 (germline): LGHNA, YNFKEQ. CDR3 sequence reads: CASSQDGIGREAFF. The CDR3 DNA is TGTGCCAGCAGCCAAGATGGTATAGGCAGGGAAGCTTTCTTT.

In this sample, this clone turned up a few times. The chain employs TRBV30 and TRBJ2-3; no reliable D call. The CDR3 sequence is 13 residues long. Germline lookup yields CDR1 GTSNPN and CDR2 SVGIG (reference sequence). Between the trimmed V and J ends, which lost 0 bases and 0 bases, there was a span of 4 bases. DNA of the CDR3: TGTGCCTGGAGTGTTGCGAGCACAGATACGCAGTATTTT. This codes for CAWSVASTDTQYF.

The chain uses TRBV6-1 and TRBJ2-7, with 16 bases fitting TRBD2. CDR1 is MNHNS, CDR2 SASEGT, per germline. This CDR3 is 17 amino acids long. Germline trimming cut 0 bases from V and 6 bases from J; bases unmatched to any gene: 5. The CDR3 DNA sequence: TGTGCCAGCAGTGAAGCGGGACTAGCGGGGGGGTTCGGCGAGCAGTACTTC. Protein: CASSEAGLAGGFGEQYF.

This clone appeared once. The chain recombines TRBV5-4 with TRBJ1-4; 8 bases line up with TRBD1. The CDR3 is made up of 15 amino acids. The ends lost 4 bases at V and 8 bases at J; junction bases unmatched: 10. In germline, CDR1 is SGHNT, CDR2 YYREEE (reference sequence). This chain's CDR3 is CASSGDRGGREKLFF. The CDR3 DNA follows: TGTGCCAGCAGCGGAGACAGGGGAGGACGGGAAAAACTGTTTTTT.

The chain couples TRBV7-2 to TRBJ2-7; 9 bases line up with TRBD1. From germline, CDR1 is SGHTA and CDR2 FQGNSA. This CDR3 is built from 16 residues. V lost 6 bases to trimming and J lost 3 bases; unmatched junction nucleotides: 12. CDR3 sequence reads: CASSYRDDRGVYEQYF. The CDR3 DNA reads as TGTGCCAGCAGTTACCGGGACGACAGGGGGGTCTACGAGCAGTACTTC.

This sequence joins TRBV18 and TRBJ2-1; no definite D call. Trimming left V 3 bases short and J 7 bases short, with 13 bases between. CDR3 length equals 14 residues. Looked up from germline, CDR1 is KGHSH and CDR2 is LQKENI. As DNA, the CDR3 is TGTGCCAGCTCACCGGTGCAGGCCCAGAATGAGCAGTTCTTC. Translating gives CASSPVQAQNEQFF.

The chain is built from TRBV5-1 and TRBJ2-7; D is perhaps TRBD1 (5 bases). The V and J ends lost 4 bases and 3 bases respectively, with 17 bases between them. Germline V CDR1 and CDR2: SGHRS, YFSETQ. This CDR3 region has 15 residues. The CDR3 sequence: CASSALISQGYEQYF. Here the CDR3 DNA reads TGCGCCAGCAGCGCTCTAATATCCCAGGGCTACGAGCAGTACTTC.

This clone was observed once. The chain uses TRBV28 and TRBJ1-6, with TRBD1 matching 8 bases. This CDR3 comprises 13 residues. J was trimmed by 5 bases and V by 11 bases; bases with no gene match: 5. Looked up from germline, CDR1 is MDHEN and CDR2 is SYDVKM. The CDR3 loop is CAGRTGNNSPLHF. CDR3 in DNA: TGTGCCGGACGGACAGGGAATAATTCACCCCTCCACTTT.

The rearrangement joins TRBV6-1 to TRBJ1-4, with TRBD1 matching over 8 bases. Germline V gives CDR1 MNHNS, CDR2 SASEGT. The CDR3 is 15 amino acids. V shed 2 bases and J 8 bases; nucleotides not matched to a gene: 7. In DNA form, the CDR3 reads TGTGCCAGCAGTGAACCCGGGACAGGAAGCGAAAAACTGTTTTTT. Protein sequence: CASSEPGTGSEKLFF.

The CDR3 DNA reads as TGTGCCAGCAGTACGGACAGGGAAAGCGAGCAGTACTTC. Its translation: CASSTDRESEQYF. The chain carries TRBV6-5 and TRBJ2-5; 8 nucleotides align to TRBD1. Matching the DNA end better, TRBJ2-7 makes the J call doubtful. Germline CDR1 MNHEY, CDR2 SVGAGI. CDR3 length: 13 amino acids.

The chain links TRBV27 to TRBJ2-7, with D perhaps TRBD1 (5 bases). CDR3 length: 15 residues. Per germline, CDR1 MNHEY and CDR2 SMNVEV (reference sequence). The V end lost 2 bases, the J end lost 0 bases, and 11 bases lay between the germline ends. The CDR3 here is CASSLRAGYSYEQYF. CDR3 bases: TGTGCCAGCAGTTTAAGGGCAGGGTACTCCTACGAGCAGTACTTC.

V usage is TRBV5-3 and J usage is TRBJ1-1; a possible D gene is TRBD1 (5 bases). TRBV5-3 is an open reading frame whose function is uncertain. Trimming removed 2 bases from V and 3 bases from J, with 23 bases in between. The CDR3 is made up of 18 amino acids. This CDR3 is CARSFSVQPGKSDTEAFF. Here the CDR3 DNA reads TGTGCCAGAAGCTTCTCAGTCCAGCCAGGGAAATCGGACACTGAAGCTTTCTTT.

The V and J genes are TRBV6-5 and TRBJ2-3, with TRBD1 identical over 9 bases. The CDR3 runs to 14 residues. In germline, CDR1 is MNHEY, CDR2 SVGAGI. J was trimmed by 8 bases and V by 7 bases; bases with no gene match: 10. CDR3 sequence reads: CASIEGQGSVTQYF. DNA for the CDR3: TGTGCCAGCATAGAGGGACAGGGATCTGTTACGCAGTATTTT.